These 14 T cell receptor beta chains were sequenced from one sample in a study of control samples from healthy donors and cancer patients. The protocol was immunoSEQ multiplex PCR, while the TCRdb copy is restricted to in-frame clones and leaves out a portion. The sample holds 110,000 to 150,000 clones, about 90% seen once. The specimen sequenced was blood. These TCRs come from a man aged 18-30 years in good health.

The count of this clone is one. The rearrangement links TRBV4-2 to TRBJ1-6; D not certain. CDR1 and CDR2 from the germline V gene are LGHNA and YNFKEQ. V was cut by 0 bases and J by 7 bases, with 7 bases left in between. The CDR3 has 14 amino acids. DNA for the CDR3: TGTGCCAGCAGCCAAGAACAGCCCAATTCACCCCTCCACTTT. It translates to CASSQEQPNSPLHF.

In its sample, this clone was seen a few times. The chain couples TRBV5-1 to TRBJ2-1; 7 positions agree with TRBD1. The CDR3 totals 14 residues. Looked up from germline, CDR1 is SGHRS and CDR2 is YFSETQ. Germline trimming cut 1 base from V and 6 bases from J; bases unmatched to any gene: 4. The CDR3 loop reads CASSLPGGVNEQFF. DNA for the CDR3: TGCGCCAGCAGCTTGCCAGGGGGTGTCAATGAGCAGTTCTTC.

The rearrangement joins TRBV7-2 to TRBJ2-1; D remains unclear. Trimming removed 3 bases from V and 4 bases from J, with 4 bases in between. Germline V CDR1 and CDR2: SGHTA, FQGNSA. This CDR3 is 12 amino acids long. The CDR3 DNA reads as TGTGCCAGCAGCTTGCGGTACAATGAGCAGTTCTTC. This translates into CASSLRYNEQFF.

The V call is TRBV7-6, the J call TRBJ1-1, with TRBD1 matching over 9 bases. This CDR3 is built from 15 residues. Germline-derived CDR1 and CDR2 are SGHVS and FNYEAQ. V was clipped by 5 bases and J by 3 bases; unmatched bases: 7. The CDR3 nucleotides are TGTGCCAGCAGCGCGGGCTGGGACAGGGACACTGAAGCTTTCTTT. Its protein is CASSAGWDRDTEAFF.

The chain has TRBV2 and TRBJ2-3; D perhaps matches TRBD2 (5 bases). The CDR3 runs 13 residues. V gave up 4 bases and J gave up 4 bases, with 9 bases separating them. Germline-derived CDR1 and CDR2 are SNHLY and FYNNEI. CDR3 loop: CASSAGFSDTQYF. DNA for the CDR3: TGTGCCAGCAGTGCGGGGTTCTCAGATACGCAGTATTTT.

This clone showed up just a few times. The chain employs TRBV11-2 and TRBJ2-7; 12 bases agree with TRBD2. J was trimmed by 4 bases and V by 5 bases; bases with no gene match: 9. The germline CDR1 and CDR2 sequences are SGHAT and FQNNGV. The CDR3 runs to 16 residues. CDR3 DNA: TGTGCCAGCAGCCCTCATCTAGCGGGGGGGCGGTACGAGCAGTACTTC. Translated, it gives CASSPHLAGGRYEQYF.

The chain combines TRBV5-4 with TRBJ2-1, with D perhaps matching TRBD2 (6 bases). V lost 4 bases to trimming and J lost 0 bases, with 11 bases between them. The germline gives CDR1 SGHNT, CDR2 YYREEE (reference sequence). CDR3 size: 15 residues. CDR3 amino acids: CASSRRASSYNEQFF. The CDR3 DNA reads as TGTGCCAGCAGCAGGAGGGCGAGCTCCTACAATGAGCAGTTCTTC.

This chain links TRBV12-3 or TRBV12-4 with TRBJ1-6, with TRBD1 identical over 7 bases. CDR3 size: 12 residues. The J segment lost 9 bases and the V segment lost 6 bases, leaving 2 bases of the junction unmatched. CDR3 loop: CASRDRASPLHF. CDR3 nucleotides: TGTGCCAGCAGAGACAGGGCTTCACCCCTCCACTTT.

The chain recombines TRBV18 with TRBJ1-5, with TRBD1 matching 12 bases. CDR1 and CDR2 from the germline V gene are KGHSH and LQKENI. The CDR3 contains 17 residues. The V gene end was trimmed by 6 bases and the J gene end by 3 bases; junction bases not matched to a gene: 9. This chain's CDR3 is CASSPGQGAFNNQPQHF. The CDR3 DNA reads TGTGCCAGCTCCCCGGGACAGGGGGCTTTTAACAATCAGCCCCAGCATTTT.

The chain carries TRBV6-2 or TRBV6-3 and TRBJ1-1; 8 positions agree with TRBD1. The germline CDR1 and CDR2 sequences are MNHEY and SVGEGT. This CDR3 comprises 14 residues. V shed 2 bases, J shed 6 bases, and the junction held 5 bases outside the gene matches. The CDR3 region is CASSYVQGAAEAFF. CDR3 nucleotide sequence: TGTGCCAGCAGTTACGTCCAGGGGGCAGCTGAAGCTTTCTTT.

This rearrangement joins TRBV19 to TRBJ1-1; D unresolved. V gave up 3 bases and J gave up 4 bases, with 6 bases separating them. The CDR3 extends over 12 amino acids. Germline CDR1 LNHDA, CDR2 SQIVND (reference sequence). The CDR3 loop reads CASSIRSTEAFF. CDR3 nucleotides: TGTGCCAGTAGTATCAGAAGCACTGAAGCTTTCTTT.

The gene calls are TRBV6-1 and TRBJ2-5; 8 bases map to TRBD1. The CDR3 totals 15 residues. CDR1 and CDR2 (germline): MNHNS, SASEGT. V lost 3 bases and J lost 5; bases outside the gene matches: 8. The CDR3 loop is CASSDRAGGMETQYF. CDR3 nucleotide sequence: TGTGCCAGCAGTGATAGGGCAGGGGGCATGGAGACCCAGTACTTC.

This sequence joins TRBV7-2 and TRBJ1-4; the D gene is possibly TRBD1 (5 bases). The CDR3 runs 15 residues. V was pared by 1 base and J by 7 bases, with 13 bases between. Germline-derived CDR1 and CDR2 are SGHTA and FQGNSA. The CDR3 here is CASSLGGLSGEKLFF. In nucleotides, the CDR3 is TGTGCCAGCAGCTTAGGGGGGTTAAGCGGTGAAAAACTGTTTTTT.

The chain joins TRBV5-4 to TRBJ2-5; a weak D match, TRBD2 (6 bases). Germline assignment: CDR1 SGHNT and CDR2 YYREEE (reference sequence). The CDR3 totals 13 residues. V was cut by 7 bases and J by 7 bases, with 17 bases left in between. CDR3 sequence (DNA): TGTGCCAGCGAACTTTCGGGGGACGGGACCCAGTACTTC. Translation gives CASELSGDGTQYF.